One and the same sample provided the 21 T cell receptor beta chains below, sequenced in a study of T cell responses to AZD1222 COVID-19 vaccine. The protocol was immunoSEQ multiplex PCR, while the TCRdb copy is restricted to in-frame clones and leaves out a portion. The sample holds 150,000 to 200,000 clones, just over 90% seen once. The specimen comprised peripheral blood, sampled 28 days after the second dose of the MenACWY control vaccine. Receptor source: an adult who received the MenACWY meningococcal vaccine as a control.

Only one count was recorded for this clone. V gene TRBV10-2 combines with J gene TRBJ2-1, with 8 bases fitting TRBD2. Germline loops: CDR1 WSHSY, CDR2 SAAADI. The V segment lost 7 bases and the J segment 4 bases; nucleotides outside the gene matches: 3. CDR3 length equals 13 residues. Here the CDR3 DNA reads TGCGCCAGCACACTAGCGGAATACAATGAGCAGTTCTTC. Its protein is CASTLAEYNEQFF.

This clone was detected only a few times. The rearrangement links TRBV11-3 to TRBJ2-1, with TRBD2 matching over 8 bases. CDR1 is SGHNT and CDR2 is YENEEA in the germline V gene. This CDR3 region has 17 residues. Trimming at V came to 0 bases and at J to 8 bases, leaving 12 bases not matched to a gene. In DNA form, the CDR3 reads TGTGCCAGCAGCTTAGAGGTTAGGGGCGGGAGGACGCATGAGCAGTTCTTC. This sequence encodes CASSLEVRGGRTHEQFF. The full variable domain, its missing parts supplied by reference TRBV11-3 and TRBJ2-1, is EAGVVQSPRYKIIEKKQPVAFWCNPISGHNTLYWYLQNLGQGPELLIRYENEEAVDDSQLPKDRFSAERLKGVDSTLKIQPAELGDSAVYLCASSLEVRGGRTHEQFFGPGTRLTVL.

The V gene is TRBV5-1, the J gene TRBJ2-1; 11 bases are shared with TRBD2. Germline loops: CDR1 SGHRS, CDR2 YFSETQ. Trimming removed 3 bases from V and 0 bases from J; junction bases left unmatched: 5. This CDR3 comprises 17 residues. CDR3 DNA sequence: TGCGCCAGCAGCTCAAAGACTAGCGGGGCCTCCTACAATGAGCAGTTCTTC. Protein product: CASSSKTSGASYNEQFF.

The J gene is TRBJ1-2, the V gene TRBV10-3, with D possibly matching TRBD1 (5 bases). This CDR3 is 15 amino acids long. Trimming stripped 5 bases from V and 5 bases from J, with 18 bases between. The germline V gene has CDR1 ENHRY and CDR2 SYGVKD. CDR3 sequence (DNA): TGTGCCATCAGTAATATTCGGGGCGATAGATATGGCTACACCTTC. Encoded protein: CAISNIRGDRYGYTF.

The rearrangement joins TRBV11-2 to TRBJ1-1, with 10 bases aligning to TRBD1. V dropped 3 bases and J dropped 0; count of bases not matched to a gene: 1. There are 15 residues in the CDR3. Germline V lookup: CDR1 SGHAT, CDR2 FQNNGV. DNA of the CDR3: TGTGCCAGCAGCTTGACAGGGGGCTTGAACACTGAAGCTTTCTTT. Residues: CASSLTGGLNTEAFF.

The V gene is TRBV5-1, the J gene TRBJ2-1; a possible D gene is TRBD1 (5 bases). Germline V gene lookup returns CDR1 SGHRS and CDR2 YFSETQ. Trimming shortened V by 4 bases and J by 0 bases, and 11 bases separated the two germline ends. The CDR3 covers 15 residues. The CDR3 region is CASSQQESSYNEQFF. CDR3 DNA sequence: TGCGCCAGCAGCCAACAGGAGAGCTCCTACAATGAGCAGTTCTTC.

V and J are TRBV5-1 and TRBJ2-7, with D possibly being TRBD2 (6 bases). CDR1 and CDR2 from the germline V gene are SGHRS and YFSETQ. This CDR3 is built from 15 residues. Trimming removed 8 bases at V and 2 bases at J, with 20 bases between. CDR3: CASQESAGSTYEQYF. CDR3 nucleotide sequence: TGCGCCAGTCAGGAGTCGGCGGGATCTACCTACGAGCAGTACTTC.

The chain is built from TRBV10-2 and TRBJ1-1; weak D call: TRBD1 (5 bases). Germline V gene lookup returns CDR1 WSHSY and CDR2 SAAADI. The germline V and J ends were trimmed by 0 bases and 8 bases, with 10 bases remaining between them. This CDR3 is 13 amino acids long. Written as DNA, the CDR3 is TGCGCCAGCAGTGAGTCCCTGACAGCAGAAGCTTTCTTT. Amino acids: CASSESLTAEAFF.

CDR3 sequence (DNA): TGTGCCAGCAGTTACAAGAGGGACAGGGGGGAAGCTTTCTTT. It encodes CASSYKRDRGEAFF. The chain links TRBV6-5 to TRBJ1-1, with 11 positions matching TRBD1. Trimming at V came to 2 bases and at J to 8 bases, leaving 4 bases not matched to a gene. Germline-derived CDR1 and CDR2 are MNHEY and SVGAGI. This CDR3 contains 14 residues.

This clone was counted once. V is TRBV30 and J is TRBJ1-6, with D unresolved. Looked up from germline, CDR1 is GTSNPN and CDR2 is SVGIG (reference sequence). The germline V and J ends were trimmed by 3 bases and 7 bases, with 13 bases remaining between them. This CDR3 contains 14 residues. The CDR3 region has the DNA TGTGCCTGGAGCCTAGACGGCGGCAATTCACCCCTCCACTTT. Translated: CAWSLDGGNSPLHF.

This chain links TRBV3-1 (or the pseudogene TRBV3-2) with TRBJ1-5; a weak D match, TRBD1 (5 bases). This CDR3 has 15 residues. Between the trimmed V and J ends, which lost 0 bases and 2 bases, there was a span of 8 bases. Per germline, CDR1 LGHDT and CDR2 YNNKEL (reference sequence). The CDR3 protein is CASSQDPGRNQPQHF. The DNA of the CDR3 is TGTGCCAGCAGCCAAGACCCGGGGCGCAATCAGCCCCAGCATTTT.

The V and J genes are TRBV3-1 (or the pseudogene TRBV3-2) and TRBJ1-1; D possibly corresponds to TRBD1 (5 bases). With 4 bases removed from V and 0 bases from J, the gap between germline ends came to 9 bases. Germline CDR1 and CDR2: LGHDT and YNNKEL (reference sequence). The CDR3 loop spans 14 amino acids. The DNA for the CDR3 is TGTGCCAGCAGCCCTCCGACAGTGAACACTGAAGCTTTCTTT. Its protein is CASSPPTVNTEAFF.

The chain couples TRBV10-1 to TRBJ2-3; the D gene is possibly TRBD1 (6 bases). Germline CDR1 reads WNHNN; CDR2 reads SYGVQD (reference sequence). V was shortened by 3 bases and J by 5 bases, with 6 bases between the two germline ends. CDR3 length equals 12 residues. The CDR3 region has the DNA TGCGCCAGCAGTGAAGGGGGAGATACGCAGTATTTT. Protein sequence: CASSEGGDTQYF.

This clone was seen a handful of times. The V gene is TRBV7-3, the J gene TRBJ1-4, with no clear D. CDR3 length equals 14 residues. V was trimmed by 5 bases and J by 0 bases, leaving 7 bases between them. In germline, CDR1 is SGHTA, CDR2 FQGTGA. In DNA, the CDR3 is TGTGCCAGCAGCGGGGATGCAACTAATGAAAAACTGTTTTTT. Encoded protein: CASSGDATNEKLFF.

V and J are TRBV27 and TRBJ1-6; TRBD1 might be the D (5 bases). The CDR3 totals 18 residues. V was cut by 1 base and J by 0 bases, with 13 bases left in between. The germline gives CDR1 MNHEY, CDR2 SMNVEV (reference sequence). The CDR3, as DNA: TGTGCCAGCAGTTTATGGACACCTAGGAGCTCCTATAATTCACCCCTCCACTTT. Encoded protein: CASSLWTPRSSYNSPLHF.

This clone was detected once. The chain combines TRBV4-3 with TRBJ1-3; no clear D gene. Trimming stripped 3 bases from V and 0 bases from J, with 9 bases between. The germline CDR1 and CDR2 sequences are LGHNA and YSLEER. The CDR3 loop spans 15 amino acids. CDR3 sequence: CASSQALGSGNTIYF. CDR3 DNA sequence: TGCGCCAGCAGCCAGGCCTTGGGCTCTGGAAACACCATATATTTT.

V gene TRBV11-3 combines with J gene TRBJ2-1; 10 positions match TRBD2. The length of the CDR3 is 14 residues. The junction had 10 bases not matched to a gene; V was cut back by 8 bases and J by 9 bases. Germline CDR1 and CDR2: SGHNT and YENEEA. As DNA, the CDR3 is TGTGCCAGCGGTCCCGGACTAGCGGTAGGTGAGCAGTTCTTC. It specifies CASGPGLAVGEQFF. Full variable domain (remainder filled in from reference TRBV11-3 and TRBJ2-1): EAGVVQSPRYKIIEKKQPVAFWCNPISGHNTLYWYLQNLGQGPELLIRYENEEAVDDSQLPKDRFSAERLKGVDSTLKIQPAELGDSAVYLCASGPGLAVGEQFFGPGTRLTVL.

The chain is built from TRBV4-1 and TRBJ2-3, with 9 bases fitting TRBD1. V was pared by 3 bases and J by 4 bases, with 14 bases of the junction left unmatched. In germline, CDR1 is MGHRA, CDR2 YSYEKL. CDR3 length: 18 residues. The CDR3 bases are TGCGCCAGCAGCCAGGACGTTACCGGGACAGGGAGTCCAGATACGCAGTATTTT. Translated: CASSQDVTGTGSPDTQYF.

The chain recombines TRBV12-5 with TRBJ1-1, with TRBD1 identical over 11 bases. This CDR3 is 13 amino acids long. The J segment lost 8 bases and the V segment lost 6 bases, leaving 5 bases of the junction unmatched. CDR1 LGHNT and CDR2 FRNRAP come from the germline V gene. DNA for the CDR3: TGTGCTAGTGGCTCCCGGACAGGGGGCGAAGCTTTCTTT. Amino acids: CASGSRTGGEAFF.

This chain joins TRBV5-1 and TRBJ2-5; no reliable D call. The CDR3 is made up of 13 amino acids. V shed 2 bases and J shed 4 bases, with 9 bases lying between them. Germline V CDR1 and CDR2: SGHRS, YFSETQ. The DNA for the CDR3 is TGCGCCAGCAGCTTTTTCAGTGGAGAGACCCAGTACTTC. This sequence encodes CASSFFSGETQYF.

The chain links TRBV5-5 to TRBJ1-5, with TRBD1 matching over 8 bases. This CDR3 is 15 amino acids long. The ends lost 2 bases at V and 5 bases at J; junction bases unmatched: 6. Germline lookup yields CDR1 SGHKS and CDR2 YYEKEE (reference sequence). CDR3 DNA: TGTGCCAGCAGCTTTTTGACAGGGGCAGATCAGCCCCAGCATTTT. Its protein is CASSFLTGADQPQHF.